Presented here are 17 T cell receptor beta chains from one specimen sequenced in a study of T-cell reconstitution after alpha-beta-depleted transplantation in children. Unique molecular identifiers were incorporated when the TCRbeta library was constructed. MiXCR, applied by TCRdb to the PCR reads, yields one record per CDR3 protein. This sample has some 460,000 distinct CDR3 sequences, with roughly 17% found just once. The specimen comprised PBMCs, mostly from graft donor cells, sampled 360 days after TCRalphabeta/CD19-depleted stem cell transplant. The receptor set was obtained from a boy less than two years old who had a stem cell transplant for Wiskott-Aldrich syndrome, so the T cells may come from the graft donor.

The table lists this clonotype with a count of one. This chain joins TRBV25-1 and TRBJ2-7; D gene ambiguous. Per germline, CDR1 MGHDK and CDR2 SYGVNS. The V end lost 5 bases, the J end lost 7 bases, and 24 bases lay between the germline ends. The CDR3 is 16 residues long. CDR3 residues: CASSRISGKGRWEQYF. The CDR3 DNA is TGTGCCAGCAGTAGGATTTCAGGCAAGGGAAGATGGGAGCAGTACTTC.

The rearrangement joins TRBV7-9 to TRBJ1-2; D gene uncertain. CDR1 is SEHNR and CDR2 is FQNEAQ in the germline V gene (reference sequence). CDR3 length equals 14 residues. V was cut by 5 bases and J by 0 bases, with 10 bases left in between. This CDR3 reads CASSQTRTNYGYTF. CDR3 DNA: TGTGCCAGCAGCCAGACCAGAACTAACTATGGCTACACCTTC.

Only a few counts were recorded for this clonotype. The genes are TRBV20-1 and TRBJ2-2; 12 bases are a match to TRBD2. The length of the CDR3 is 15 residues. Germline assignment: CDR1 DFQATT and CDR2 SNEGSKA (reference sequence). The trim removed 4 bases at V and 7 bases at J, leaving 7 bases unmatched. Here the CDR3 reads CSATLAGGLSGELFF. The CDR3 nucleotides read TGCAGTGCTACCCTAGCGGGAGGGCTTAGCGGGGAGCTGTTTTTT.

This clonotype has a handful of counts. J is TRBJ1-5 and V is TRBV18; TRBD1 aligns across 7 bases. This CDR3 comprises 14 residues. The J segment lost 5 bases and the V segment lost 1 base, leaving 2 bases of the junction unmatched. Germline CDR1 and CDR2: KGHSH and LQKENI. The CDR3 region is CASSPQQGHQPQHF. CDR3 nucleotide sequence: TGTGCCAGCTCACCACAACAGGGGCATCAGCCCCAGCATTTT.

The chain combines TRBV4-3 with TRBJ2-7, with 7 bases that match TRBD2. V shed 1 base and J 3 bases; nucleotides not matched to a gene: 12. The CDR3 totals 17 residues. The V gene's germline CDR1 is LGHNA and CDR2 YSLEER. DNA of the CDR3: TGCGCCAGCAGCCAAGTTTCTGGCGGGAGAGGAGGCTACGAGCAGTACTTC. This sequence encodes CASSQVSGGRGGYEQYF.

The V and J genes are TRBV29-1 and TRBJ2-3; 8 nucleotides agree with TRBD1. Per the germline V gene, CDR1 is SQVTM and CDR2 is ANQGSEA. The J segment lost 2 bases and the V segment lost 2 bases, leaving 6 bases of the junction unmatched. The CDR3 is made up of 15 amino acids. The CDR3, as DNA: TGCAGCGTTGAATGGGACAGGAAGAACACAGATACGCAGTATTTT. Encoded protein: CSVEWDRKNTDTQYF.

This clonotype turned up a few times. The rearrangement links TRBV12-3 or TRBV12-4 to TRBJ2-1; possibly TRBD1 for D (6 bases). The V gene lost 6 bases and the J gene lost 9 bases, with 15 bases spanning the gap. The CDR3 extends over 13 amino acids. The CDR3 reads CASSLEQGGEQFF. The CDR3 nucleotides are TGTGCCAGCAGCCTCGAACAGGGCGGTGAGCAGTTCTTC.

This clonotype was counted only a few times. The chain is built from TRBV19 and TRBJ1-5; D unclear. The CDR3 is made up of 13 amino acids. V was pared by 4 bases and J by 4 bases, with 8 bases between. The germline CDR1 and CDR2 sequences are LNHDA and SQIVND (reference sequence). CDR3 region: CASSRAGNQPQHF. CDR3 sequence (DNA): TGTGCCAGTAGTAGGGCCGGTAATCAGCCCCAGCATTTT. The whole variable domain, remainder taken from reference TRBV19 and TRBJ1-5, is DGGITQSPKYLFRKEGQNVTLSCEQNLNHDAMYWYRQDPGQGLRLIYYSQIVNDFQKGDIAEGYSVSREKKESFPLTVTSAQKNPTAFYLCASSRAGNQPQHFGDGTRLSIL.

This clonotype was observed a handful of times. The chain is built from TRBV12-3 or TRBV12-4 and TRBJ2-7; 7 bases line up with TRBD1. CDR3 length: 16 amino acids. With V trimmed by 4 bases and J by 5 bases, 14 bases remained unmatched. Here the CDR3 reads CASSSLGQVVLHEQYF. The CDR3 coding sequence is TGTGCCAGCAGTTCCCTTGGACAGGTGGTTCTGCACGAGCAGTACTTC.

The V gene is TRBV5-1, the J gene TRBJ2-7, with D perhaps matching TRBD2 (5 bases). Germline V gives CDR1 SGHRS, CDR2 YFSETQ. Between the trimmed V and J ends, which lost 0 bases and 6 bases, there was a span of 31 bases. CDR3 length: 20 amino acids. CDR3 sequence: CASSLVIPPQTRAAFSEQYF. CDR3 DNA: TGCGCCAGCAGCTTGGTAATCCCCCCGCAAACTAGAGCCGCCTTTTCCGAGCAGTACTTC.

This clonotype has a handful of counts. The DNA for the CDR3 is TGCGCCAGCAGCCAGCGGTACTACAATGAGCAGTTCTTC. It specifies CASSQRYYNEQFF. The chain uses TRBV4-1 and TRBJ2-1; D remains ambiguous. Germline V CDR1 and CDR2: MGHRA, YSYEKL. V lost 3 bases to trimming and J lost 3 bases, with 6 bases between them. The CDR3 spans 13 residues.

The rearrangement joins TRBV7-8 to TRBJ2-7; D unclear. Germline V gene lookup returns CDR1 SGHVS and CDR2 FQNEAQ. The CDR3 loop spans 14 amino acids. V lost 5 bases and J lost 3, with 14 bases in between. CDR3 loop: CASSLEWLVYEQYF. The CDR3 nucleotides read TGTGCCAGCAGCCTCGAATGGCTTGTCTACGAGCAGTACTTC. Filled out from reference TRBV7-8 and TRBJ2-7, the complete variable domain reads GAGVSQSPRYKVAKRGQDVALRCDPISGHVSLFWYQQALGQGPEFLTYFQNEAQLDKSGLPSDRFFAERPEGSVSTLKIQRTQQEDSAVYLCASSLEWLVYEQYFGPGTRLTVT.

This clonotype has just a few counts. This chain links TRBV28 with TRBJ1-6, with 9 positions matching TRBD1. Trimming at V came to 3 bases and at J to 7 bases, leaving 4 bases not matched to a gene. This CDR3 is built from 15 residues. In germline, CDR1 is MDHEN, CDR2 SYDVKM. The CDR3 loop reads CASSFGTGINSPLHF. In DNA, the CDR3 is TGTGCCAGCAGTTTTGGGACAGGGATCAATTCACCCCTCCACTTT.

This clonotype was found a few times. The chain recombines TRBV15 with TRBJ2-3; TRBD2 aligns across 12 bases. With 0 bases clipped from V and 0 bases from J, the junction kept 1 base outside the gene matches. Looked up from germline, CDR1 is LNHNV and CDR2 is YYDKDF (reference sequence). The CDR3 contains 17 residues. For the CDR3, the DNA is TGTGCCACCAGCAGAGATCTAGCGGGGGGGAGCACAGATACGCAGTATTTT. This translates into CATSRDLAGGSTDTQYF.

This chain's CDR3 is CASSHTSPGNTIYF. As DNA, the CDR3 is TGTGCCAGCAGCCACACAAGTCCGGGAAACACCATATATTTT. The chain is built from TRBV5-6 and TRBJ1-3; D gene ambiguous. CDR1 and CDR2 (germline): SGHDT, YYEEEE. Trimming cost V 4 bases and J 4 bases, with 12 bases left between them. There are 14 residues in the CDR3.

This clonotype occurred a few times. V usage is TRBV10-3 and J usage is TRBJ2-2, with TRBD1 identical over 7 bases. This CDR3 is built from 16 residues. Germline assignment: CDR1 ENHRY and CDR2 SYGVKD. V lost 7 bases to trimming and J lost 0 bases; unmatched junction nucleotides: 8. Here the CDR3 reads CAITPLDRPNTGELFF. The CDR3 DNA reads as TGTGCCATCACCCCTCTGGACAGGCCGAACACCGGGGAGCTGTTTTTT.

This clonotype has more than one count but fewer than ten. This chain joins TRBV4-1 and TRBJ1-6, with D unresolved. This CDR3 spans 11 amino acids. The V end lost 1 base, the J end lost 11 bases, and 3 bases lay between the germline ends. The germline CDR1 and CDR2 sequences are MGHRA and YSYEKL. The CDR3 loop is CASSQGPPLHF. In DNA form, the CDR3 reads TGCGCCAGCAGCCAAGGGCCACCCCTCCACTTT.